The present TCR beta chain was sequenced within a study of T-cell reconstitution after alpha-beta-depleted transplantation in children. Unique molecular identifiers featured in how the TCRbeta library was prepared. MiXCR was run by TCRdb on the PCR reads, yielding one entry per CDR3 protein. This table holds some 520,000 distinct CDR3 sequences, approximately 30% found once. This receptor was obtained from a human donor who donated a stem cell graft to a child with aplastic anemia. Sequences were derived from PBMCs from the stem cell graft donor, sampled from the stem cell graft.

The CDR3 region has the DNA TGTGCCAGCAGTTCTCTGGGACTAGCGCGGACCGGGGAGCTGTTTTTT. The encoded protein is CASSSLGLARTGELFF. The chain employs TRBV12-3 or TRBV12-4 and TRBJ2-2; 10 bases agree with TRBD2. The CDR3 is 16 residues long. V lost 4 bases to trimming and J lost 5 bases; unmatched junction nucleotides: 7.